A selection of T cell receptor beta chains follows, all from one sample in a study of breast tumors, draining lymph nodes, adjacent tissues. A single record per CDR3 protein comes from TCRdb applying MiXCR to the multiplex PCR reads. The profile shows around 230,000 distinct CDR3 sequences, under 40% of them singletons. Sequenced input: axillary lymph node tissue. The receptors were gathered from a female donor with breast cancer. Some clones in this sample may be carry-over from other donors' samples. Both conserved end residues are part of each CDR3. A D gene is named only where the DNA matches it firmly. The listing skips clone size in some rows; elsewhere it reads once, few, many or a size class.

d_gene	j_gene	v_gene	abundance	CDR3aa	CDR3nt
.	TRBJ1-4	TRBV18	few	CASSPSTDKLFF	TGTGCCAGCTCACCAAGTACAGACAAACTGTTTTTT
.	TRBJ2-6	TRBV7-8	many	CASSATVNSGANVLTF	TGTGCCAGCAGCGCGACAGTGAACTCTGGGGCCAACGTCCTGACTTTC
TRBD1	TRBJ2-7	TRBV6-6	many	CASSGQGGRGYEQYF	TGTGCCAGCAGTGGACAGGGGGGACGGGGGTACGAGCAGTACTTC
TRBD1	TRBJ1-5	TRBV18	.	CASSPPQGAGNQPQHF	TGTGCCAGCTCACCACCCCAGGGGGCAGGCAATCAGCCCCAGCATTTT
.	TRBJ2-7	TRBV7-9	many	CASSLGPTPYEQYF	TGTGCCAGCAGCTTAGGACCGACCCCCTACGAGCAGTACTTC
.	TRBJ1-2	TRBV20-1	once	CSARAPVGSVPYGYTF	TGCAGTGCTAGGGCGCCGGTGGGCAGCGTACCCTATGGCTACACCTTC
.	TRBJ1-6	TRBV6-6	once	CASRTQDNSPLHF	TGTGCCAGCAGGACACAAGATAATTCACCCCTCCACTTT
.	TRBJ2-4	TRBV3-1	.	CASSQDRLTDQYF	TGTGCCAGCAGCCAAGATCGCTTAACAGATCAGTACTTC
TRBD1	TRBJ2-5	TRBV12-3/TRBV12-4	.	CASSRTGDETQYF	TGTGCCAGCAGCCGCACAGGGGACGAGACCCAGTACTTC
TRBD1	TRBJ1-4	TRBV7-2	many	CASSPDRGRNEKLFF	TGTGCCAGCAGCCCCGACAGGGGGCGAAACGAAAAACTGTTTTTT
.	TRBJ2-1	TRBV20-1	many	CSASPSGRSYNEQFF	TGCAGTGCTAGCCCCAGCGGGCGGTCTTACAATGAGCAGTTCTTC
.	TRBJ2-7	TRBV10-2	many	CASSSDSYEQYF	TGCGCCAGCAGTAGCGACTCCTACGAGCAGTACTTC
.	TRBJ1-4	TRBV30	few	CAWLGDNEKLFF	TGTGCCTGGTTGGGGGATAATGAAAAACTGTTTTTT
.	TRBJ1-1	TRBV2	.	CASSDRSGGPEAFF	TGTGCCAGCAGTGATAGATCCGGTGGCCCTGAAGCTTTCTTT
.	TRBJ2-2	TRBV4-2	many	CASSQEQSGELFF	TGTGCCAGCAGCCAAGAACAGAGCGGGGAGCTGTTTTTT
.	TRBJ2-7	TRBV3-1	few	CASNFKGRAYEQYF	TGTGCCAGCAACTTTAAGGGGCGGGCCTACGAGCAGTACTTC
.	TRBJ1-6	TRBV2	.	CASRVRENSPLHF	TGTGCCAGCAGGGTCAGGGAGAATTCACCCCTCCACTTT
TRBD1	TRBJ2-4	TRBV20-1	many	CSARSGTGNIQYF	TGCAGTGCTAGAAGTGGGACAGGGAACATTCAGTACTTC
.	TRBJ2-1	TRBV5-1	many	CASSESGTDRYNEQFF	TGCGCCAGCAGCGAGTCCGGGACGGATCGCTACAATGAGCAGTTCTTC
TRBD2	TRBJ2-7	TRBV7-2	many	CASSPWTSFSYEQYF	TGTGCCAGCAGCCCGTGGACTAGCTTCTCCTACGAGCAGTACTTC
.	TRBJ1-2	TRBV18	few	CASSAIMGQGYGYTF	TGTGCCAGCTCAGCAATTATGGGACAAGGATATGGCTACACCTTC
.	TRBJ2-2	TRBV7-3	many	CASSPLGGELFF	TGTGCCAGCAGCCCCTTAGGAGGGGAGCTGTTTTTT
.	TRBJ1-2	TRBV4-3	many	CASSQGGRPLGGYTF	TGCGCCAGCAGCCAAGGAGGCAGGCCTTTGGGGGGCTACACCTTC
.	TRBJ2-3	TRBV9	many	CASSGTGFTQYF	TGTGCCAGCAGCGGTACGGGCTTTACGCAGTATTTT
TRBD2	TRBJ2-5	TRBV11-2	.	CASSQWEGGETQYF	TGTGCCAGCAGCCAATGGGAGGGTGGAGAGACCCAGTACTTC
TRBD2	TRBJ2-3	TRBV7-3	.	CASSYREGTPYF	TGTGCCAGCAGCTACCGGGAGGGAACGCCGTATTTT
TRBD2	TRBJ2-1	TRBV6-6	.	CASSTGSRGGSYNEQFF	TGTGCCAGCAGTACCGGGTCCCGGGGGGGCTCCTACAATGAGCAGTTCTTC
.	TRBJ1-1	TRBV20-1	.	CSARAKGAGTEAFF	TGCAGTGCTAGGGCAAAAGGGGCGGGGACTGAAGCTTTCTTT
.	TRBJ2-1	TRBV15	.	CATSRAGRGSHEQFF	TGTGCCACCAGCAGAGCAGGGCGGGGATCCCATGAGCAGTTCTTC
TRBD1	TRBJ2-7	TRBV24-1	.	CATSDQGQGANEQYF	TGTGCCACCAGTGACCAGGGACAGGGGGCAAACGAGCAGTACTTC
TRBD1	TRBJ1-4	TRBV11-2	few	CASSLGAGQGKKLFF	TGTGCCAGCAGCTTAGGTGCGGGACAGGGAAAAAAACTGTTTTTT
TRBD2	TRBJ2-7	TRBV12-5	many	CASARPGPGLAGYEQYF	TGTGCTAGTGCACGTCCAGGGCCGGGACTAGCGGGTTACGAGCAGTACTTC
.	TRBJ2-3	TRBV5-8	once	CASSLGGLTDTQYF	TGTGCCAGCAGCTTAGGCGGGCTCACAGATACGCAGTATTTT
.	TRBJ2-2	TRBV7-3	.	CASSLTLGTGRYTGELFF	TGTGCCAGCAGCTTAACCCTGGGAACAGGGAGATACACCGGGGAGCTGTTTTTT
.	TRBJ1-5	TRBV10-3	.	CAISESKGSNQPQHF	TGTGCCATCAGTGAGTCTAAGGGTAGCAATCAGCCCCAGCATTTT